These 30 T cell receptor beta chains originate from one sample sequenced in a study of shared T cell receptors in the human thymus. Data came from immunoSEQ multiplex PCR; TCRdb stores just in-frame clones and leaves some out. The repertoire has hundreds of thousands of clones, more than 70% of them found once; the top ten carry 0.0094%. These data are also associated with another study on human thymus T cells.

Sequencing input: thymocytes. These receptors all stem from a boy in the first two years of life with a congenital heart defect.

A word on this clone: Additional DNA sequences in this sample encode the identical CDR3. This chain connects TRBV5-5 to TRBJ1-5; maybe TRBD1 (6 bases). This CDR3 is built from 14 residues. CDR1 SGHKS and CDR2 YYEKEE come from the germline V gene (reference sequence). With 0 bases removed from V and 4 bases from J, the gap between germline ends came to 8 bases. The CDR3 DNA is TGTGCCAGCAGCTTGGTGCAGGGGAATCAGCCCCAGCATTTT. Its protein product is CASSLVQGNQPQHF.

The chain links TRBV11-2 to TRBJ1-1, with D unclear. There are 16 residues in the CDR3. Per the germline V gene, CDR1 is SGHAT and CDR2 is FQNNGV. V lost 2 bases and J lost 0, with 13 bases in between. The CDR3 bases are TGTGCCAGCAGCTTAAATGCGCGCGCTTTGAACACTGAAGCTTTCTTT. Encoded protein: CASSLNARALNTEAFF.

The CDR3, as DNA: TGTGCTAGTGGTTTTCTCGACAGAGACTACGAGCAGTACTTC. It encodes CASGFLDRDYEQYF. V usage is TRBV12-5 and J usage is TRBJ2-7; maybe TRBD1 (5 bases). The CDR3 has 14 amino acids. With 3 bases removed from V and 3 bases from J, the gap between germline ends came to 12 bases. Looked up from germline, CDR1 is LGHNT and CDR2 is FRNRAP.

This clone was observed once. At one end the junction does not follow the germline gene, possibly because of a read error. This sequence joins TRBV7-2 and TRBJ2-7; 7 bases agree with TRBD2. CDR1 is SGHTA and CDR2 is FQGNSA in the germline V gene. This CDR3 is built from 15 residues. As DNA, the CDR3 is TGTGCCAGCACCCTAAGAGGCTGGCGGGAGTACGAGCAGTGCTTC. Its translation is CASTLRGWREYEQCF.

The CDR3 DNA is TGTGCCAGCAGCCCCCGACAGGTTCACCCGCGCGCCGGTCATGGCTACACCTTC. Encoded protein: CASSPRQVHPRAGHGYTF. The chain is built from TRBV13 and TRBJ1-2, with D possibly matching TRBD1 (6 bases). V was trimmed by 5 bases and J by 6 bases, leaving 28 bases between them. The germline V gene encodes CDR1 PRHDT and CDR2 FYEKMQ (reference sequence). The CDR3 extends over 18 amino acids.

V gene TRBV4-3 combines with J gene TRBJ2-1; a weak D match, TRBD2 (5 bases). This CDR3 contains 18 residues. From germline, CDR1 is LGHNA and CDR2 YSLEER. V lost 2 bases, J lost 0 bases, and 17 bases lay in between. CDR3 nucleotide sequence: TGCGCCAGCAGCCAACCCTCACGGACCCGGGGCTCCTACAATGAGCAGTTCTTC. It yields the protein CASSQPSRTRGSYNEQFF.

This chain uses TRBV28 with TRBJ2-1; 12 bases fit TRBD2. CDR1 and CDR2 (germline): MDHEN, SYDVKM. V lost 5 bases and J lost 5; bases outside the gene matches: 16. This CDR3 has 19 residues. For the CDR3, the DNA is TGTGCCAGCAGTCCTCCTAAGACTAGCGGGAGTCTAGGGGACAATGAGCAGTTCTTC. The encoded protein is CASSPPKTSGSLGDNEQFF.

The chain recombines TRBV19 with TRBJ2-1, with 10 nucleotides matching TRBD2. Germline CDR1 is LNHDA and CDR2 is SQIVND (reference sequence). The CDR3 consists of 14 residues. V shed 7 bases and J 9 bases; nucleotides not matched to a gene: 9. CDR3 nucleotides: TGTGCCAGTAACTCCGGGACTAGCGTTGGTGAGCAGTTCTTC. Translated, it gives CASNSGTSVGEQFF.

The rearrangement joins TRBV12-5 to TRBJ2-7; D might be TRBD2 (7 bases). The length of the CDR3 is 16 residues. The V and J ends lost 0 bases and 4 bases respectively, with 16 bases between them. Germline values: CDR1 LGHNT, CDR2 FRNRAP. The CDR3 is CASGLVLSGTRYEQYF. CDR3 coding DNA: TGTGCTAGTGGTTTGGTACTAAGCGGGACAAGATACGAGCAGTACTTC.

The genes are TRBV12-5 and TRBJ2-3, with D perhaps matching TRBD2 (9 bases). The length of the CDR3 is 24 residues. Trimming cost V 1 base and J 4 bases, with 39 bases left between them. Per the germline V gene, CDR1 is LGHNT and CDR2 is FRNRAP. The CDR3, as DNA: TGTGCTAGTGGTTTGGCACTTCGGGGCTCCGGGACAGGCCGTTTAGCGGGAGAGCCAGATACGCAGTATTTT. Translated, it gives CASGLALRGSGTGRLAGEPDTQYF.

The J gene is TRBJ1-2, the V gene TRBV2, with D tentatively TRBD1 (6 bases). Germline CDR1 is SNHLY and CDR2 is FYNNEI. This CDR3 is built from 16 residues. Trimming removed 2 bases at V and 1 base at J, with 14 bases between. The CDR3 DNA reads as TGTGCCAGCAGTGAAAGGGGGGGGGCAAGTAACTATGGCTACACCTTC. It specifies CASSERGGASNYGYTF.

This chain uses TRBV4-1 with TRBJ1-5, with 9 nucleotides matching TRBD1. The CDR3 has 18 residues. Germline CDR1 reads MGHRA; CDR2 reads YSYEKL. The J segment lost 1 base and the V segment lost 4 bases, leaving 11 bases of the junction unmatched. As DNA, the CDR3 is TGCGCCAGCAGCCCCGTCCCGGGACAGGGTAGGAGCAATCAGCCCCAGCATTTT. Translating it yields CASSPVPGQGRSNQPQHF.

The chain links TRBV7-8 to TRBJ1-5; 10 bases line up with TRBD1. The CDR3 covers 17 residues. V was pared by 0 bases and J by 7 bases, with 9 bases of the junction left unmatched. CDR1 SGHVS and CDR2 FQNEAQ come from the germline V gene. CDR3 sequence reads: CASSLALGQGTDQPQHF. As DNA, the CDR3 is TGTGCCAGCAGCTTAGCGCTGGGACAGGGGACGGACCAGCCCCAGCATTTT. Full variable domain (rest looked up from reference TRBV7-8 and TRBJ1-5): GAGVSQSPRYKVAKRGQDVALRCDPISGHVSLFWYQQALGQGPEFLTYFQNEAQLDKSGLPSDRFFAERPEGSVSTLKIQRTQQEDSAVYLCASSLALGQGTDQPQHFGDGTRLSIL.

This rearrangement joins TRBV5-5 to TRBJ2-7; TRBD2 agrees at 11 bases. Trimming took 4 bases from V and 3 from J; bases not matched to a gene: 12. The CDR3 extends over 17 amino acids. From germline, CDR1 is SGHKS and CDR2 YYEKEE (reference sequence). CDR3 nucleotide sequence: TGTGCCAGCAGCCCGGAGCTCCTAGCGGGGGGTCGCTACGAGCAGTACTTC. Protein sequence: CASSPELLAGGRYEQYF.

CDR3 protein: CASSQDRRDYSYEQYF. The CDR3 coding sequence is TGCGCCAGCAGCCAAGACCGGCGGGACTACTCCTACGAGCAGTACTTC. This chain connects TRBV4-3 to TRBJ2-7; 7 bases are shared with TRBD2. With 0 bases clipped from V and 0 bases from J, the junction kept 5 bases outside the gene matches. The germline gives CDR1 LGHNA, CDR2 YSLEER. The CDR3 is 16 residues long.

CDR3 loop: CASSHPPDRDANYGYTF. The CDR3 region has the DNA TGTGCCAGCAGCCACCCCCCTGACAGGGACGCTAACTATGGCTACACCTTC. The rearrangement uses TRBV12-1 and TRBJ1-2; no DNA check was done on the table's D call, TRBD1. TRBV12-1 is reported as a pseudogene. CDR3 length: 17 residues.

This clone was picked up one time. The rearrangement links TRBV12-5 to TRBJ1-2; maybe TRBD1 (6 bases). The germline CDR1 and CDR2 sequences are LGHNT and FRNRAP. With 4 bases removed from V and 7 bases from J, the gap between germline ends came to 22 bases. The CDR3 extends over 16 amino acids. The CDR3: CASGSKQGPNYSGYTF. CDR3 sequence (DNA): TGTGCTAGTGGTTCCAAACAGGGACCTAACTACTCTGGCTACACCTTC.

The V and J genes are TRBV15 and TRBJ2-7; 9 bases align to TRBD1. This CDR3 spans 16 amino acids. Germline CDR1 and CDR2: LNHNV and YYDKDF (reference sequence). V was clipped by 3 bases and J by 0 bases; unmatched bases: 6. The CDR3: CATSRAPGQGSYEQYF. The CDR3 DNA is TGTGCCACCAGCAGGGCACCGGGACAGGGCTCCTACGAGCAGTACTTC. The whole variable domain, filled in from reference TRBV15 and TRBJ2-7, reads DAMVIQNPRYQVTQFGKPVTLSCSQTLNHNVMYWYQQKSSQAPKLLFHYYDKDFNNEADTPDNFQSRRPNTSFCFLDIRSPGLGDTAMYLCATSRAPGQGSYEQYFGPGTRLTVT.

V and J are TRBV28 and TRBJ2-1; D might be TRBD2 (5 bases). Germline V CDR1 and CDR2: MDHEN, SYDVKM. V was shortened by 5 bases and J by 6 bases, with 20 bases between the two germline ends. The CDR3 totals 16 residues. The CDR3 here is CASSAITRLFSNEQFF. DNA for the CDR3: TGTGCCAGCAGTGCCATAACTCGACTATTCTCCAATGAGCAGTTCTTC.

The gene calls are TRBV29-1 and TRBJ2-1; weak D call: TRBD2 (6 bases). The germline gives CDR1 SQVTM, CDR2 ANQGSEA. This CDR3 is built from 14 residues. V lost 4 bases to trimming and J lost 3 bases, with 13 bases between them. CDR3 amino acids: CSVGKRVIYNEQFF. CDR3 bases: TGCAGCGTTGGGAAGCGGGTGATCTACAATGAGCAGTTCTTC.

This chain uses TRBV4-3 with TRBJ2-3, with 14 bases fitting TRBD2. Germline V lookup: CDR1 LGHNA, CDR2 YSLEER. With 1 base clipped from V and 4 bases from J, the junction kept 1 base outside the gene matches. CDR3 length equals 16 residues. The CDR3 DNA is TGCGCCAGCAGCCAAGGACTAGCGGGAGGGGCAGATACGCAGTATTTT. Residues: CASSQGLAGGADTQYF.

J is TRBJ2-3 and V is TRBV18; tentative D call: TRBD1 (6 bases). Germline V gene lookup returns CDR1 KGHSH and CDR2 LQKENI. V lost 0 bases, J lost 2 bases, and 9 bases lay in between. The CDR3 has 15 residues. The chain's CDR3 is CASSPPGHNTDTQYF. The CDR3 DNA sequence: TGTGCCAGCTCACCACCGGGACACAACACAGATACGCAGTATTTT.

In its sample, this clone was seen once. The chain joins TRBV28 to TRBJ2-3; 9 nucleotides match TRBD2. Trimming took 1 base from V and 4 from J; bases not matched to a gene: 3. The length of the CDR3 is 15 residues. The V gene's germline CDR1 is MDHEN and CDR2 SYDVKM. In DNA, the CDR3 is TGTGCCAGCAGTTTATCGGCGGGAGGGCCAGATACGCAGTATTTT. This codes for CASSLSAGGPDTQYF.

The gene calls are TRBV18 and TRBJ2-7; 8 nucleotides agree with TRBD2. The CDR3 extends over 15 amino acids. Trimming removed 0 bases from V and 6 bases from J; junction bases left unmatched: 7. Germline loops: CDR1 KGHSH, CDR2 LQKENI. DNA for the CDR3: TGTGCCAGCTCACCACCGTTAGGACTAGCAGTCGAGCAGTACTTC. Translation: CASSPPLGLAVEQYF.

The rearrangement joins TRBV5-1 to TRBJ2-3; 8 bases are a match to TRBD1. Germline V lookup: CDR1 SGHRS, CDR2 YFSETQ. The ends lost 4 bases at V and 1 base at J; junction bases unmatched: 11. This CDR3 has 17 residues. CDR3 residues: CASSILTGAPGTDTQYF. The CDR3, as DNA: TGCGCCAGCAGCATCCTGACAGGGGCCCCGGGCACAGATACGCAGTATTTT.

This clone was picked up a small number of times. The chain uses TRBV28 and TRBJ2-1; D remains ambiguous. Trimming shortened V by 5 bases and J by 3 bases, and 17 bases separated the two germline ends. The CDR3 length is 16 residues. Germline-derived CDR1 and CDR2 are MDHEN and SYDVKM. The CDR3 region is CASSLGWRPNYNEQFF. As DNA, the CDR3 is TGTGCCAGCAGTCTGGGTTGGCGGCCCAACTACAATGAGCAGTTCTTC.

The rearrangement links TRBV5-4 to TRBJ2-2; 7 bases match TRBD2. CDR3 length: 16 residues. Germline CDR1 SGHNT, CDR2 YYREEE (reference sequence). J gave up 4 bases and V 4 bases, and 10 bases lay outside the gene matches. CDR3 amino acids: CASSGRGGSSTGELFF. In DNA form, the CDR3 reads TGTGCCAGCAGCGGTAGAGGCGGGAGTAGCACCGGGGAGCTGTTTTTT.

In this sample, this clone turned up once. The chain recombines TRBV28 with TRBJ1-2; TRBD1 matches 8 bases. Per the germline V gene, CDR1 is MDHEN and CDR2 is SYDVKM. The CDR3 runs 15 residues. V dropped 8 bases and J dropped 4; count of bases not matched to a gene: 12. CDR3: CASGPRDRLIYGYTF. The CDR3 nucleotides are TGTGCCAGCGGGCCCCGGGACAGGTTAATCTATGGCTACACCTTC.

The chain couples TRBV4-3 to TRBJ2-7; tentative D call: TRBD2 (6 bases). The CDR3 contains 14 residues. Germline V gives CDR1 LGHNA, CDR2 YSLEER. V was clipped by 1 base and J by 3 bases, with 10 bases between them. CDR3 sequence (DNA): TGCGCCAGCAGCCAAGGCGGGAACCGCTACGAGCAGTACTTC. It translates to CASSQGGNRYEQYF.

The rearrangement joins TRBV11-3 to TRBJ1-4; 8 bases match TRBD1. The CDR3 is 15 amino acids. V shed 7 bases, J shed 7 bases, and the junction held 11 bases outside the gene matches. CDR1 SGHNT and CDR2 YENEEA come from the germline V gene. CDR3 nucleotide sequence: TGTGCCAGCACTGAGGGCAGGGGGCTAGGTGAAAAACTGTTTTTT. Translation gives CASTEGRGLGEKLFF.